The rows below give T cell receptor beta chains drawn from one sample of a study of blood T cells in healthy people across ages. One entry per CDR3 protein, called by TCRdb with MiXCR from the 5' RACE reads. The sample has more than 650,000 distinct CDR3 sequences, roughly 50% seen once; the top ten hold approximately 40%. The sequenced sample was blood. The receptors stem from a man at least 80 years old in good health. CDR3s include the opening cysteine and the closing phenylalanine or tryptophan. A D gene is named only where the DNA matches it firmly. Expanded clones get a size class; other rows say once, few or many, or leave the size out.

TRBJ2-7 | TRBV15 | few | . | CATSRDPTYSYEQYF | TGTGCCACCAGCAGAGATCCGACTTACTCCTACGAGCAGTACTTC
TRBJ1-4 | TRBV7-2 | . | TRBD1 | CASSRQGARVGKLFF | TGTGCCAGCAGCAGACAGGGGGCGAGAGTGGGAAAACTGTTTTTT
TRBJ2-7 | TRBV30 | . | TRBD1 | CAWSYGQGGHEQYF | TGTGCCTGGTCTTATGGACAGGGTGGCCACGAGCAGTACTTC
TRBJ2-5 | TRBV7-6 | . | TRBD1 | CASSRDRVEWETQCF | TGTGCCAGCAGCCGAGACAGGGTGGAATGGGAGACCCAGTGCTTC
TRBJ2-7 | TRBV7-8 | . | . | CASSWYLGQPRYEQYF | TGTGCCAGCAGCTGGTACCTAGGACAGCCACGCTACGAGCAGTACTTC
TRBJ2-5 | TRBV5-1 | few | TRBD1 | CASSLVETGSSGQYF | TGCGCCAGCAGCTTGGTGGAGACAGGGTCATCCGGGCAGTACTTC
TRBJ2-7 | TRBV14 | . | . | CASTPTGSTYEQYF | TGTGCCAGCACTCCCACCGGGTCAACCTACGAGCAGTACTTC
TRBJ2-5 | TRBV29-1 | few | . | CSGWRTVETQYF | TGCAGCGGGTGGCGGACAGTGGAGACCCAGTACTTC
TRBJ1-1 | TRBV7-9 | . | . | CASSQAGADYTEAFF | TGTGCCAGCAGCCAAGCCGGTGCGGACTACACTGAAGCTTTCTTT
TRBJ2-1 | TRBV29-1 | few | TRBD1 | CSADPRTGLREQFF | TGCAGCGCCGATCCTCGGACAGGCCTTCGGGAGCAGTTCTTC
TRBJ2-5 | TRBV18 | . | TRBD1 | CASSARQGVAETQYF | TGTGCCAGCTCAGCAAGACAGGGAGTGGCGGAGACCCAGTACTTC
TRBJ2-5 | TRBV9 | few | TRBD2 | CASSPGTSGTRETQYF | TGTGCCAGCAGCCCAGGGACTAGCGGGACTCGGGAGACCCAGTACTTC
TRBJ2-1 | TRBV7-3 | . | TRBD2 | CASSLGEGLADYNEQFF | TGTGCCAGCAGCTTGGGCGAGGGACTAGCGGACTACAATGAGCAGTTCTTC
TRBJ2-7 | TRBV15 | few | . | CATSREGYEQYF | TGTGCCACCAGCAGAGAAGGGTACGAGCAGTACTTC
TRBJ2-7 | TRBV27 | . | TRBD2 | CASTKTSGAYEQYF | TGTGCCAGCACCAAGACTAGCGGTGCCTACGAGCAGTACTTC
TRBJ2-5 | TRBV2 | few | TRBD1 | CASSDTGTGKTQYF | TGTGCCAGCAGTGATACAGGGACAGGGAAGACCCAGTACTTC
TRBJ1-2 | TRBV29-1 | . | . | CSVPASTGSRNGYTF | TGCAGCGTTCCCGCTTCCACAGGGTCACGGAATGGCTACACCTTC
TRBJ1-1 | TRBV14 | . | TRBD1 | CASSSRTGRETEAFF | TGTGCCAGCAGCTCTCGGACAGGGAGGGAAACTGAAGCTTTCTTT
TRBJ2-7 | TRBV11-1 | . | TRBD2 | CASSPSRLAGYEQYF | TGTGCCAGCAGCCCCTCCCGACTAGCCGGGTACGAGCAGTACTTC
TRBJ2-2 | TRBV2 | . | . | CASSPPIGELFF | TGTGCCAGCAGTCCTCCTATCGGGGAGCTGTTTTTT
TRBJ1-1 | TRBV29-1 | . | . | CSVGRTVMNTEAFF | TGCAGCGTCGGACGGACGGTTATGAACACTGAAGCTTTCTTT
TRBJ1-2 | TRBV20-1 | . | . | CSARDWGQGFYGYTF | TGCAGTGCTAGAGATTGGGGACAAGGATTCTATGGCTACACCTTC
TRBJ2-1 | TRBV5-5 | . | TRBD1 | CARSGGGTGVFQGQFF | TGTGCCAGGAGCGGGGGAGGGACAGGGGTTTTCCAGGGGCAGTTCTTC
TRBJ2-4 | TRBV5-1 | . | . | CASSLGGPKSTYEQYF | TGCGCCAGCAGCTTGGGGGGGCCGAAGTCTACCTATGAGCAGTACTTC
TRBJ2-1 | TRBV10-3 | once | . | CAISAWTPNEQFF | TGTGCCATCAGCGCCTGGACCCCCAATGAGCAGTTCTTC
TRBJ1-4 | TRBV14 | . | . | CASSQDQAGVISATNEKLFF | TGTGCCAGCAGCCAAGATCAGGCAGGAGTAATCTCAGCAACTAATGAAAAACTGTTTTTT
TRBJ2-1 | TRBV11-2 | . | TRBD1 | CASSSGTGPYNEQFF | TGTGCCAGCAGCTCCGGGACAGGACCCTACAATGAGCAGTTCTTC
TRBJ2-1 | TRBV10-3 | few | TRBD2 | CAISPRLNGRADNEQFF | TGTGCCATCAGTCCCCGACTTAACGGGAGGGCCGATAATGAGCAGTTCTTC
TRBJ1-6 | TRBV20-1 | once | TRBD1 | CSAGNVGQGYNSPLHF | TGCAGTGCCGGGAACGTCGGACAGGGCTATAATTCACCCCTCCACTTT
TRBJ2-1 | TRBV27 | . | . | CASSLGGGLRNEQFF | TGTGCCAGCAGTTTAGGGGGCGGGCTCCGCAATGAGCAGTTCTTC
TRBJ1-2 | TRBV7-9 | few | TRBD1 | CASSIQGGGYTF | TGTGCCAGCAGCATACAGGGGGGTGGCTACACCTTC
TRBJ2-7 | TRBV6-5 | . | . | CATTATREQYF | TGTGCCACCACCGCTACCCGGGAGCAGTACTTC
TRBJ2-7 | TRBV9 | . | TRBD2 | CASSHAQGLAGGHPVYEQYF | TGTGCCAGCAGCCACGCCCAGGGACTAGCGGGAGGGCACCCCGTCTACGAGCAGTACTTC
TRBJ2-7 | TRBV2 | once | TRBD1 | CASTATGSDYEQYF | TGTGCCAGCACCGCGACAGGGTCCGACTACGAGCAGTACTTC
TRBJ2-3 | TRBV3-1 | . | . | CASSNSGSKGRYAYF | TGTGCCAGCAGCAACTCCGGGAGTAAGGGCAGATACGCGTATTTT
TRBJ2-7 | TRBV9 | few | TRBD1 | CASSPRIGTGGHEQYF | TGTGCCAGCAGCCCCCGTATAGGGACAGGGGGCCACGAGCAGTACTTC
TRBJ2-3 | TRBV24-1 | . | . | CATSDSRTSGRYAYF | TGTGCCACCAGTGATTCGAGGACCTCCGGCAGATACGCGTATTTT
TRBJ2-1 | TRBV30 | once | . | CAWSGRAKQYNEQFF | TGTGCCTGGAGTGGACGAGCGAAGCAATACAATGAGCAGTTCTTC
TRBJ2-7 | TRBV29-1 | few | TRBD2 | CSVEVAGGGEQYF | TGCAGCGTTGAAGTAGCGGGAGGGGGTGAGCAGTACTTC
TRBJ1-2 | TRBV11-2 | . | . | CASSTRTAANYGYTF | TGTGCCAGCAGCACCCGGACGGCCGCTAACTATGGCTACACCTTC
TRBJ2-7 | TRBV29-1 | . | . | CSAGRGYEQYF | TGCAGCGCCGGAAGAGGGTACGAGCAGTACTTC
TRBJ1-2 | TRBV4-2 | . | . | CASSHTTSEGDGYTF | TGTGCCAGCAGCCATACAACATCGGAAGGGGATGGCTACACCTTC
TRBJ2-7 | TRBV20-1 | many | . | CSAREGGATNEQYF | TGCAGTGCTAGAGAGGGGGGAGCGACAAACGAGCAGTACTTC
TRBJ2-7 | TRBV29-1 | few | . | CSVPRDGPYEQYF | TGCAGCGTTCCCCGGGACGGACCCTACGAGCAGTACTTC
TRBJ2-7 | TRBV10-3 | . | TRBD2 | CAISESSSGSSREQYF | TGTGCCATCAGTGAGTCGAGTAGCGGGAGTTCTCGCGAGCAGTACTTC
TRBJ2-4 | TRBV20-1 | . | . | CSARAGKNIQYF | TGCAGTGCTAGAGCTGGCAAAAACATTCAGTACTTC
TRBJ2-7 | TRBV9 | . | . | CASSVAGISYNEQYF | TGTGCCAGCAGCGTAGCGGGTATCTCCTACAATGAGCAGTACTTC
TRBJ1-4 | TRBV4-2 | . | TRBD1 | CASSQAIGQVEKLFF | TGTGCCAGCAGCCAAGCGATAGGACAGGTTGAAAAACTGTTTTTT
TRBJ2-3 | TRBV5-1 | . | TRBD1 | CASSAGQANTDTQYF | TGCGCCAGCAGCGCGGGACAGGCGAACACAGATACGCAGTATTTT
TRBJ2-1 | TRBV5-1 | few | . | CASSLGDLEGEQFF | TGCGCCAGCAGCTTGGGGGACCTAGAAGGGGAGCAGTTCTTC
TRBJ2-1 | TRBV28 | . | . | CASSWAGNNEQFF | TGTGCCAGCAGTTGGGCGGGGAACAATGAGCAGTTCTTC
TRBJ2-5 | TRBV7-9 | few | . | CASSLAGVLETQYF | TGTGCCAGCAGCTTAGCGGGAGTCTTGGAGACCCAGTACTTC
TRBJ1-2 | TRBV15 | few | . | CATSRDAVGGYTF | TGTGCCACCAGCAGAGATGCCGTGGGAGGCTACACCTTC
TRBJ1-2 | TRBV2 | . | . | CASSERAEGYYGYTF | TGTGCCAGCAGTGAAAGGGCAGAGGGATACTATGGCTACACCTTC